This T cell receptor (beta chain) was captured in a study of blood T cell repertoires in COVID-19. Across the study: COVID-19 samples, acute and convalescent, were from the United States, Italy and Spain.

After removal of 1 base from V and 4 bases from J, the junction contained 3 bases not matched to a gene. CDR3 length: 17 amino acids. The germline V gene has CDR1 SGHRS and CDR2 YFSETQ. Method: immunoSEQ multiplex PCR; TCRdb's copy keeps in-frame clones and lacks some. This sample has about 210,000 clones, with less than 90% found just once. The source of this sequence is a middle-aged man with acute or convalescent COVID-19. This chain connects TRBV5-1 to TRBJ2-1; 15 nucleotides line up with TRBD2. Sequenced sample: peripheral blood. The CDR3 region is CASSLPGLAGGYNEQFF. CDR3 sequence (DNA): TGCGCCAGCAGCTTGCCGGGACTAGCGGGAGGTTACAATGAGCAGTTCTTC.